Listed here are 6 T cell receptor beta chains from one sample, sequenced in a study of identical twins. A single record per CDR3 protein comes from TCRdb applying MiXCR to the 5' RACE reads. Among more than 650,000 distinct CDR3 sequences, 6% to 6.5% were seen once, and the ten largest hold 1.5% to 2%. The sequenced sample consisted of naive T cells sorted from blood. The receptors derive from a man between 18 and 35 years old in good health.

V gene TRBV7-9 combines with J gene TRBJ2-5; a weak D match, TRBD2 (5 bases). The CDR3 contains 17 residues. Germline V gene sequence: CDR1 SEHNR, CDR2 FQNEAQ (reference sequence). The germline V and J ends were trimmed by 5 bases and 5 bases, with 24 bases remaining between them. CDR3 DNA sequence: TGTGCCAGCAGCCGGACTCTTCGGGGAAAGATTCTCGAGACCCAGTACTTC. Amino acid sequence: CASSRTLRGKILETQYF.

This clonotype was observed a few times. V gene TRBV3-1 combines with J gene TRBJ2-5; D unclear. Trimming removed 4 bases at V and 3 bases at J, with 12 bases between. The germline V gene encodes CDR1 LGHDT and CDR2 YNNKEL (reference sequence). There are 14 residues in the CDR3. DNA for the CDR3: TGTGCCAGCAGCCCCACAACAGCCGAAGAGACCCAGTACTTC. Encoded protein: CASSPTTAEETQYF.

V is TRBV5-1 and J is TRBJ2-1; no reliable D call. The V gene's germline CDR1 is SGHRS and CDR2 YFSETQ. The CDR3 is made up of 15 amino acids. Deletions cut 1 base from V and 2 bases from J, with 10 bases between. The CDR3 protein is CASSLPSGAYNEQFF. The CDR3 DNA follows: TGCGCCAGCAGCTTGCCCTCCGGAGCCTACAATGAGCAGTTCTTC.

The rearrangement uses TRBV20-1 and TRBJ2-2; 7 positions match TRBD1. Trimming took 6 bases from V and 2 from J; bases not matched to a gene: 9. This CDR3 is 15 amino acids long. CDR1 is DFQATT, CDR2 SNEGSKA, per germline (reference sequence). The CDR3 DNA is TGCAGTGCCCGGAGCCGGGACAGCAACACCGGGGAGCTGTTTTTT. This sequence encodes CSARSRDSNTGELFF.

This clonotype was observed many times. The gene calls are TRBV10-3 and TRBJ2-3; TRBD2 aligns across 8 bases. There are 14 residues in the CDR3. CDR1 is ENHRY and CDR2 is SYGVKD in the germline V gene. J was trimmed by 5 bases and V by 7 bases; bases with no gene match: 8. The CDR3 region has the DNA TGTGCCATCACCAAAGCGGGAGTTCAAGATACGCAGTATTTT. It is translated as CAITKAGVQDTQYF.

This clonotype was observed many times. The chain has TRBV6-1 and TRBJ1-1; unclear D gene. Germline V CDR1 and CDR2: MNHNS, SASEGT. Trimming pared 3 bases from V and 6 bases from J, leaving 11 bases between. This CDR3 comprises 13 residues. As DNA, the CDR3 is TGTGCCAGCAGTGAGATGACAAGCCCTGAAGCTTTCTTT. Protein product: CASSEMTSPEAFF.